The next 2 T cell receptor beta chains were all read from a single sample in a study of graft-versus-host responses after intestinal transplantation. Their antigen targets remain unknown. The table came from immunoSEQ multiplex PCR; TCRdb's copy has only in-frame clones and leaves some out. The sample records about 50,000 clones, 92% being singletons. The material sequenced was unstimulated CD4+ T cells sorted from spleen or lymph node cells, taken before transplant. The receptor set was obtained from a human donor who was the organ donor for an intestinal transplant.

This chain uses TRBV27 with TRBJ2-5; 8 bases fit TRBD2. The J call is uncertain, as TRBJ2-7 better fits the DNA end. Germline V lookup: CDR1 MNHEY, CDR2 SMNVEV (reference sequence). This CDR3 spans 14 amino acids. The chain's CDR3 is CASSLLAGINEQYF. CDR3 sequence (DNA): TGTGCCAGCAGTCTATTAGCGGGAATCAACGAGCAGTACTTC.

The chain couples TRBV7-2 to TRBJ2-4, with unresolved D. V lost 1 base, J lost 3 bases, and 7 bases lay in between. The V gene's germline CDR1 is SGHTA and CDR2 FQGNSA. The CDR3 covers 14 residues. CDR3 sequence reads: CASSLGLLKNIQYF. DNA for the CDR3: TGTGCCAGCAGCTTAGGGCTACTCAAAAACATTCAGTACTTC.